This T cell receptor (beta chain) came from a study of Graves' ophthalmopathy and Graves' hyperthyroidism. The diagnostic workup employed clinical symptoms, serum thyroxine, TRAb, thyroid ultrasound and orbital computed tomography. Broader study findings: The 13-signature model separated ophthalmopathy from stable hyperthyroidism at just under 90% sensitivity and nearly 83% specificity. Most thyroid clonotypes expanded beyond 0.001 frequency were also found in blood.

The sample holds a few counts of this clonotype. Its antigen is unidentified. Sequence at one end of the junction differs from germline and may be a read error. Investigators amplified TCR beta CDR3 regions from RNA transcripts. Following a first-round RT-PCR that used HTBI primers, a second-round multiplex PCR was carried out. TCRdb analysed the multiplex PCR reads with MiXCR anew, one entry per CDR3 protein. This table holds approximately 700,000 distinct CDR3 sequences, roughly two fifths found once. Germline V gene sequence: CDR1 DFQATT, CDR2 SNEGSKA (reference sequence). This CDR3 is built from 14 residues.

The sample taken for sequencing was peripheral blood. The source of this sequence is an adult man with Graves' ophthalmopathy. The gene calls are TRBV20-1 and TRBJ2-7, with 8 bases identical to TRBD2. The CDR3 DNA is TGCAGTGCTGGAGGGGCGGGGGGCCGATACGAGCAGTGCTTC. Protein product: CSAGGAGGRYEQCF.